Each of the 21 T cell receptor beta chains below was sequenced from the same sample in a study of T cells after yellow fever vaccination. MiXCR was run by TCRdb on the 5' RACE reads, yielding one entry per CDR3 protein. The data show some 300,000 distinct CDR3 sequences, with around 4% seen just once and about a quarter held by the top ten. The sequences come from PBMCs, collected on the day of the yellow fever booster vaccination. The receptors originated from a young man who received the YFV17D yellow fever vaccine.

There are many counts of this clonotype. The gene calls are TRBV6-6 and TRBJ1-2; weak D call: TRBD1 (5 bases). Per the germline V gene, CDR1 is MNHNY and CDR2 is SVGAGI (reference sequence). Trimming stripped 2 bases from V and 6 bases from J, with 25 bases between. The CDR3 is 18 amino acids. CDR3 nucleotide sequence: TGTGCCAGCAGTTACAGCACGGGATTAACAGGTGGATGGGATGGCTACACCTTC. It yields the protein CASSYSTGLTGGWDGYTF.

J is TRBJ1-2 and V is TRBV7-2, with a tentative D call TRBD1 (6 bases). The germline V gene encodes CDR1 SGHTA and CDR2 FQGNSA. This CDR3 contains 13 residues. Trimming stripped 1 base from V and 8 bases from J, with 11 bases between. This CDR3 is CASSLGSGTGYTF. The CDR3 DNA is TGTGCCAGCAGCTTAGGGTCCGGGACAGGCTACACCTTC.

This clonotype was found many times. The rearrangement uses TRBV19 and TRBJ2-5; 9 bases match TRBD1. J was trimmed by 2 bases and V by 9 bases; bases with no gene match: 10. Germline lookup yields CDR1 LNHDA and CDR2 SQIVND (reference sequence). This CDR3 comprises 15 residues. The DNA for the CDR3 is TGTGCCAGCAGCTCCGGACAGGGGCCGCAAGAGACCCAGTACTTC. This encodes CASSSGQGPQETQYF. Drawing the rest from reference TRBV19 and TRBJ2-5, the complete variable domain is DGGITQSPKYLFRKEGQNVTLSCEQNLNHDAMYWYRQDPGQGLRLIYYSQIVNDFQKGDIAEGYSVSREKKESFPLTVTSAQKNPTAFYLCASSSGQGPQETQYFGPGTRLLVL.

This clonotype was picked up many times. This chain connects TRBV29-1 to TRBJ2-7, with D unresolved. V shed 4 bases and J shed 3 bases, with 7 bases lying between them. Germline V gene lookup returns CDR1 SQVTM and CDR2 ANQGSEA. The CDR3 is 11 residues long. The CDR3 DNA is TGCAGCGTTGGTAGGGACTACGAGCAGTACTTC. It specifies CSVGRDYEQYF.

This clonotype occurred many times. The chain links TRBV5-1 to TRBJ2-5, with D possibly being TRBD1 or TRBD2 (5 bases each). Trimming removed 0 bases at V and 3 bases at J, with 12 bases between. CDR3 size: 15 residues. Germline values: CDR1 SGHRS, CDR2 YFSETQ. CDR3 DNA: TGCGCCAGCAGCTTGGCCGGGACGGAGAAAGAGACCCAGTACTTC. It is translated as CASSLAGTEKETQYF.

The chain uses TRBV19 and TRBJ2-2, with D tentatively TRBD1 or TRBD2 (6 bases each). V was pared by 2 bases and J by 3 bases, with 10 bases between. The CDR3 is 15 amino acids. Germline V gene sequence: CDR1 LNHDA, CDR2 SQIVND (reference sequence). The CDR3 DNA reads as TGTGCCAGTAGTATATCCGGGGGCGACACCGGGGAGCTGTTTTTT. The encoded protein is CASSISGGDTGELFF.

This clonotype was counted at least ten times. V is TRBV30 and J is TRBJ2-2, with D unresolved. V was cut by 0 bases and J by 10 bases, with 12 bases left in between. The CDR3 sequence is 13 residues long. Germline V gives CDR1 GTSNPN, CDR2 SVGIG (reference sequence). CDR3: CAWSVDLLLELFF. The DNA of the CDR3 is TGTGCCTGGAGTGTAGATTTACTCCTGGAGCTGTTTTTT.

The chain links TRBV18 to TRBJ1-1, with D tentatively TRBD1 (5 bases). Germline V gene sequence: CDR1 KGHSH, CDR2 LQKENI. The CDR3 loop spans 15 amino acids. V was clipped by 3 bases and J by 4 bases, with 15 bases between them. The CDR3 here is CASSPEGAGVTEAFF. In nucleotides, the CDR3 is TGTGCCAGCTCACCGGAAGGGGCAGGTGTCACTGAAGCTTTCTTT.

The J gene is TRBJ1-1, the V gene TRBV4-3; perhaps TRBD1 as D (5 bases). The length of the CDR3 is 15 residues. Trimming left V 3 bases short and J 1 base short, with 12 bases between. The V gene's germline CDR1 is LGHNA and CDR2 YSLEER. CDR3 region: CASSHPGTPNTEAFF. CDR3 bases: TGCGCCAGCAGCCACCCCGGGACTCCGAACACTGAAGCTTTCTTT.

The rearrangement uses TRBV11-2 and TRBJ2-5; TRBD2 matches 9 bases. This CDR3 has 12 amino acids. From germline, CDR1 is SGHAT and CDR2 FQNNGV. V dropped 6 bases and J dropped 10; count of bases not matched to a gene: 6. The CDR3 region is CASRLSGGGQYF. In DNA form, the CDR3 reads TGTGCCAGCAGGCTTAGCGGGGGAGGCCAGTACTTC.

In its sample, this clonotype was seen many times. The rearrangement links TRBV5-4 to TRBJ2-2, with D unresolved. The V and J ends lost 0 bases and 1 base respectively, with 7 bases between them. Germline CDR1 and CDR2: SGHNT and YYREEE (reference sequence). This CDR3 has 15 amino acids. Written as DNA, the CDR3 is TGTGCCAGCAGCTTGGAGGAGCGGAACACCGGGGAGCTGTTTTTT. Its translation: CASSLEERNTGELFF.

This clonotype has a handful of counts. This rearrangement joins TRBV7-8 to TRBJ1-4; no clear D gene. This CDR3 is 14 amino acids long. Trimming removed 1 base at V and 7 bases at J, with 10 bases between. The germline V gene encodes CDR1 SGHVS and CDR2 FQNEAQ. CDR3 protein: CASSLVSKGEKLFF. In DNA, the CDR3 is TGTGCCAGCAGCTTAGTCTCTAAGGGTGAAAAACTGTTTTTT.

At least ten counts were recorded for this clonotype. The V gene is TRBV10-3, the J gene TRBJ2-5, with D unclear. Trimming removed 10 bases from V and 0 bases from J, with 12 bases in between. Germline CDR1 ENHRY, CDR2 SYGVKD. This CDR3 is built from 13 residues. CDR3 protein: CATGRAYQETQYF. The CDR3 nucleotides read TGTGCCACTGGACGGGCGTACCAAGAGACCCAGTACTTC.

This clonotype was seen at least ten times. This chain links TRBV12-3 or TRBV12-4 with TRBJ2-3, with 9 bases fitting TRBD2. This CDR3 region has 16 residues. The V and J ends lost 1 base and 6 bases, in that order; junction bases with no gene match: 8. The CDR3 nucleotides read TGTGCCAGCAGTTTAGATTCTAGCGGGGCAACGGATACGCAGTATTTT. As protein: CASSLDSSGATDTQYF.

A remark on this clonotype: It may be a read error: a sequence one base away is much more abundant. This chain joins TRBV7-2 and TRBJ2-7, with 7 bases aligning to TRBD1. After removal of 5 bases from V and 3 bases from J, the junction contained 4 bases not matched to a gene. The CDR3 runs 13 residues. Germline V gene data show CDR1 as SGHTA and CDR2 as FQGNSA. As DNA, the CDR3 is TGTGCCAGCAGCGTAGGACAGGACTACGAGCAGTACTTC. Translated: CASSVGQDYEQYF. The whole variable domain, filled in from reference TRBV7-2 and TRBJ2-7, reads GAGVSQSPSNKVTEKGKDVELRCDPISGHTALYWYRQSLGQGLEFLIYFQGNSAPDKSGLPSDRFSAERTGGSVSTLTIQRTQQEDSAVYLCASSVGQDYEQYFGPGTRLTVT.

The chain combines TRBV6-5 with TRBJ2-5; D unclear. Trimming took 2 bases from V and 5 from J, leaving 9 bases between them. CDR1 is MNHEY and CDR2 is SVGAGI in the germline V gene. The length of the CDR3 is 13 residues. The CDR3: CASSYGQRETQYF. CDR3 in DNA: TGTGCCAGCAGTTACGGCCAACGGGAGACCCAGTACTTC.

This clonotype was seen many times. The chain carries TRBV6-2 or TRBV6-3 and TRBJ2-4; D gene unclear. Trimming left V 2 bases short and J 3 bases short, with 8 bases between. Looked up from germline, CDR1 is MNHEY and CDR2 is SVGEGT. There are 14 residues in the CDR3. The CDR3 region has the DNA TGTGCCAGCAGTTACCAGACACACAAAAACATTCAGTACTTC. Its translation is CASSYQTHKNIQYF.

The rearrangement joins TRBV7-2 to TRBJ2-3; D remains ambiguous. This CDR3 has 14 amino acids. V lost 2 bases and J lost 6, with 12 bases in between. In germline, CDR1 is SGHTA, CDR2 FQGNSA. The CDR3 reads CASSLMGLSDTQYF. As DNA, the CDR3 is TGTGCCAGCAGCTTAATGGGTCTCTCGGATACGCAGTATTTT.

The chain recombines TRBV24-1 with TRBJ2-2; possibly TRBD1 for D (6 bases). The CDR3 totals 15 residues. The germline V gene encodes CDR1 KGHDR and CDR2 SFDVKD. V lost 3 bases to trimming and J lost 4 bases, with 11 bases between them. The CDR3 loop reads CATSDPGVGTGELFF. CDR3 bases: TGTGCCACCAGTGATCCAGGGGTAGGCACCGGGGAGCTGTTTTTT.

Ten or more counts support this clonotype. Written as DNA, the CDR3 is TGTGCCAGCAGCGTAGCTGGGATGCAATATGAGCAGTTCTTC. This sequence encodes CASSVAGMQYEQFF. The chain recombines TRBV9 with TRBJ2-1; no reliable D call. The CDR3 has 14 residues. The V gene lost 0 bases and the J gene lost 8 bases, with 12 bases spanning the gap. The germline V gene has CDR1 SGDLS and CDR2 YYNGEE.

This clonotype has a count of ten or more. This chain links TRBV6-2 or TRBV6-3 with TRBJ2-3, with D perhaps matching TRBD1 or TRBD2 (6 bases each). V was trimmed by 5 bases and J by 12 bases, leaving 12 bases between them. The germline V gene has CDR1 MNHEY and CDR2 SVGEGT. CDR3 length: 11 amino acids. The CDR3 here is CASSRGELQYF. The CDR3 DNA reads TGTGCCAGCAGTAGGGGGGAACTCCAGTATTTT.